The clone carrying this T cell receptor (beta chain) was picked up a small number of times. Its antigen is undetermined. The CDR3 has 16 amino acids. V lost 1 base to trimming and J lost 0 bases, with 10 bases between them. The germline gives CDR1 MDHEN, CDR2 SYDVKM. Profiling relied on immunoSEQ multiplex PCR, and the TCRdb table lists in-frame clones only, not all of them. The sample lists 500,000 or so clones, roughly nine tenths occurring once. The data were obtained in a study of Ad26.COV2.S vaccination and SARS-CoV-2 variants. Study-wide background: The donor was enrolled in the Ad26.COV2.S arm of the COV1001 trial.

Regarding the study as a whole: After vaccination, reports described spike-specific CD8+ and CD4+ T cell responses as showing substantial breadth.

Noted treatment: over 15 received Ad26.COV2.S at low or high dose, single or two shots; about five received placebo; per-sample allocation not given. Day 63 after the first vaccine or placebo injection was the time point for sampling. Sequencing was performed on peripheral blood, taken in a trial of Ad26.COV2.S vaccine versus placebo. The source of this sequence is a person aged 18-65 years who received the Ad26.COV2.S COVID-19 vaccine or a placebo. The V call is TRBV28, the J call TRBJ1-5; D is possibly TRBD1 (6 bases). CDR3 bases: TGTGCCAGCAGTTTATATTTGGACAGTAGCAATCAGCCCCAGCATTTT. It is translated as CASSLYLDSSNQPQHF.